One and the same sample provided the 16 T cell receptor beta chains below, sequenced in a study of blood T cell repertoires in COVID-19. Clones were sequenced by immunoSEQ multiplex PCR, and TCRdb holds only the in-frame ones, with some missing. The data show some 270,000 clones, with about four fifths seen just once and 3.4% held by the top ten. The sequencing input was PBMCs or T cells enriched from blood (not recorded which). These receptors were collected from a man aged 50 to 59 who had recovered from COVID-19.

This chain links TRBV24-1 with TRBJ1-2; 8 bases are a match to TRBD1. The CDR3 is made up of 14 amino acids. Germline V gene lookup returns CDR1 KGHDR and CDR2 SFDVKD. Unmatched junction bases numbered 4, after V lost 4 bases and J lost 4 bases. In DNA, the CDR3 is TGTGCCACCAGTGAGCCCGGGACAGGCTATGGCTACACCTTC. It encodes CATSEPGTGYGYTF.

CDR3 sequence (DNA): TGTGCCAGCAGCGCAGGCGTCGCGAACACCGGGGAGCTGTTTTTT. It translates to CASSAGVANTGELFF. The chain recombines TRBV9 with TRBJ2-2, with D uncertain. Trimming removed 3 bases from V and 0 bases from J, with 9 bases in between. Germline V CDR1 and CDR2: SGDLS, YYNGEE. The CDR3 spans 15 residues.

The CDR3, as DNA: TGTGCCAGTAGTATAAGAGGGGACACCCGACTTCGAAACATTCAGTACTTC. It codes for CASSIRGDTRLRNIQYF. The V and J genes are TRBV19 and TRBJ2-4; D may be TRBD1 (6 bases). The CDR3 runs to 17 residues. The germline V gene encodes CDR1 LNHDA and CDR2 SQIVND (reference sequence). Deletions cut 2 bases from V and 6 bases from J, with 20 bases between.

The chain uses TRBV4-1 and TRBJ2-7; D is possibly TRBD1 (5 bases). The V end was cut by 4 bases, the J end by 2 bases, with 21 bases between. The CDR3 runs to 17 residues. The V gene's germline CDR1 is MGHRA and CDR2 YSYEKL. CDR3 sequence reads: CASSPIGEGVVAYEQYF. The CDR3, as DNA: TGCGCCAGCAGCCCCATAGGGGAAGGAGTTGTCGCCTACGAGCAGTACTTC.

The chain couples TRBV19 to TRBJ1-2, with D unresolved. In germline, CDR1 is LNHDA, CDR2 SQIVND (reference sequence). The CDR3 has 14 amino acids. Deletions cut 8 bases from V and 0 bases from J, with 13 bases between. The CDR3 bases are TGTGCCAGTTCTGAGGCGGGAGCTAACTATGGCTACACCTTC. Translated, it gives CASSEAGANYGYTF. The whole variable domain, filled in from reference TRBV19 and TRBJ1-2, reads DGGITQSPKYLFRKEGQNVTLSCEQNLNHDAMYWYRQDPGQGLRLIYYSQIVNDFQKGDIAEGYSVSREKKESFPLTVTSAQKNPTAFYLCASSEAGANYGYTFGSGTRLTVV.

This clone is medium-sized in the sample. The CDR3 DNA sequence: TGTGCCAGCAGTATGATCCCCCCCCCTAGCGGGAACACAGATACGCAGTATTTT. It encodes CASSMIPPPSGNTDTQYF. The chain recombines TRBV27 with TRBJ2-3; 9 nucleotides agree with TRBD2. CDR1 and CDR2 from the germline V gene are MNHEY and SMNVEV (reference sequence). The CDR3 runs to 18 residues. V lost 5 bases to trimming and J lost 2 bases; unmatched junction nucleotides: 14.

The V and J genes are TRBV6-5 and TRBJ2-1; TRBD2 matches at 10 bases. Trimming at V came to 6 bases and at J to 5 bases, leaving 7 bases not matched to a gene. Germline loops: CDR1 MNHEY, CDR2 SVGAGI. The CDR3 covers 15 residues. The CDR3: CASRLAGVLHNEQFF. The CDR3 nucleotides are TGTGCCAGCAGGCTAGCGGGAGTCTTACACAATGAGCAGTTCTTC.

V and J are TRBV15 and TRBJ2-3; TRBD1 matches at 10 bases. CDR1 and CDR2 (germline): LNHNV, YYDKDF (reference sequence). This CDR3 is built from 16 residues. V dropped 1 base and J dropped 5; count of bases not matched to a gene: 6. The CDR3 reads CATSRGHGTGEDTQYF. CDR3 DNA: TGTGCCACCAGCAGAGGGCATGGGACAGGGGAAGATACGCAGTATTTT.

As for this clone: Other DNA variants within this sample encode the same CDR3. This sequence joins TRBV11-2 and TRBJ1-2; 11 bases are a match to TRBD1. Germline V CDR1 and CDR2: SGHAT, FQNNGV. The V and J ends lost 5 bases and 2 bases, in that order; junction bases with no gene match: 4. The CDR3 totals 15 residues. In DNA, the CDR3 is TGTGCCAGCAGCCACGGACAGGGGGCCAACTATGGCTACACCTTC. As protein: CASSHGQGANYGYTF. The variable domain in full, with the rest retrieved from reference TRBV11-2 and TRBJ1-2, is EAGVAQSPRYKIIEKRQSVAFWCNPISGHATLYWYQQILGQGPKLLIQFQNNGVVDDSQLPKDRFSAERLKGVDSTLKIQPAKLEDSAVYLCASSHGQGANYGYTFGSGTRLTVV.

The genes are TRBV20-1 and TRBJ1-1, with 7 bases aligning to TRBD1. The CDR3 length is 12 residues. Germline CDR1 and CDR2: DFQATT and SNEGSKA (reference sequence). The trim removed 3 bases at V and 8 bases at J, leaving 6 bases unmatched. The CDR3 region is CSASSDRTEAFF. CDR3 DNA: TGCAGTGCTAGTTCGGACAGGACCGAAGCTTTCTTT.

This clone has only a few counts. This sequence joins TRBV11-2 and TRBJ1-2, with TRBD1 as a possible D gene (5 bases). The germline V gene encodes CDR1 SGHAT and CDR2 FQNNGV. The V end lost 5 bases, the J end lost 2 bases, and 9 bases lay between the germline ends. The CDR3 length is 13 residues. CDR3 loop: CASSPRTNYGYTF. As DNA, the CDR3 is TGTGCCAGCAGCCCACGGACAAACTATGGCTACACCTTC.

V gene TRBV11-2 combines with J gene TRBJ1-6, with a weak D call TRBD1 (5 bases). The CDR3 contains 16 residues. The V and J ends lost 5 bases and 3 bases respectively, with 14 bases between them. Germline-derived CDR1 and CDR2 are SGHAT and FQNNGV. In DNA form, the CDR3 reads TGTGCCAGCAGCCCCCGAAGACAGAGCTATAATTCACCCCTCCACTTT. Its protein product is CASSPRRQSYNSPLHF.

The V and J genes are TRBV29-1 and TRBJ2-3; 9 bases match TRBD1. This CDR3 spans 12 amino acids. The germline V gene encodes CDR1 SQVTM and CDR2 ANQGSEA. J was trimmed by 4 bases and V by 7 bases; bases with no gene match: 3. Written as DNA, the CDR3 is TGCAGCGGAAGACAGGGGGCAGATACGCAGTATTTT. Its protein is CSGRQGADTQYF.

This chain links TRBV28 with TRBJ1-2, with 7 bases fitting TRBD1. The germline V gene has CDR1 MDHEN and CDR2 SYDVKM. The CDR3 has 14 amino acids. V was pared by 2 bases and J by 4 bases, with 4 bases of the junction left unmatched. The CDR3 reads CASSLGAGGYGYTF. The CDR3 DNA reads as TGTGCCAGCAGTTTAGGGGCAGGGGGCTATGGCTACACCTTC.

The chain has TRBV6-5 and TRBJ2-7, with D possibly matching TRBD1 (6 bases). Germline values: CDR1 MNHEY, CDR2 SVGAGI. The germline V and J ends were trimmed by 6 bases and 0 bases, with 9 bases remaining between them. The CDR3 totals 13 residues. For the CDR3, the DNA is TGTGCCAGCAGCCAGGGGACCTCCTACGAGCAGTACTTC. It is translated as CASSQGTSYEQYF.

The V call is TRBV2, the J call TRBJ2-7; tentative D call: TRBD1 (6 bases). Germline V gene lookup returns CDR1 SNHLY and CDR2 FYNNEI. This CDR3 has 13 amino acids. V was shortened by 7 bases and J by 3 bases, with 13 bases between the two germline ends. DNA for the CDR3: TGTGCCAGCATGAGGACAGCAAGCTACGAGCAGTACTTC. Amino acids: CASMRTASYEQYF. Together with reference TRBV2 and TRBJ2-7, the CDR3 gives the full variable domain: EPEVTQTPSHQVTQMGQEVILRCVPISNHLYFYWYRQILGQKVEFLVSFYNNEISEKSEIFDDQFSVERPDGSNFTLKIRSTKLEDSAMYFCASMRTASYEQYFGPGTRLTVT.